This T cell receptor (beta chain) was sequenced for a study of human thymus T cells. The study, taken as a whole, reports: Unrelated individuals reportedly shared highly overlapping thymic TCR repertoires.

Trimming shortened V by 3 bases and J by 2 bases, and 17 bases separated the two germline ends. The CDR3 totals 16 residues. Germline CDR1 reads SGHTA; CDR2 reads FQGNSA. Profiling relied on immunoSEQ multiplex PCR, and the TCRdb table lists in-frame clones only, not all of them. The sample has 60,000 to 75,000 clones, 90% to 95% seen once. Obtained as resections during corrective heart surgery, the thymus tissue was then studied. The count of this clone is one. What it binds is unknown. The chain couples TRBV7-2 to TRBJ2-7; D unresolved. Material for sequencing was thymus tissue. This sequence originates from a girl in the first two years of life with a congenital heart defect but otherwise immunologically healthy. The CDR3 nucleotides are TGTGCCAGCAGCTTTTACAAAAAAAACACCCCCTACGAGCAGTACTTC. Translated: CASSFYKKNTPYEQYF.